This T cell receptor (beta chain) originates from a study of cytomegalovirus exposure and HLA in healthy donors. Overall study findings and caveats: Reportedly, TCR beta sequences accurately predicted HLA-A and HLA-B alleles in most subjects. Later analysis identified a missense DCLRE1C variant that was linked to TCR beta V- and J-gene trimming.

Regarding this clone: Its cognate antigen is unknown.

PCR amplification relied on 60 Vbeta primers (plus 13 Jbeta primers). Produced via immunoSEQ multiplex PCR; TCRdb's table is partial and in-frame only. The table includes 120,000 to 150,000 clones, 60% to 80% detected once. Sequencing was performed on PBMCs. The clonotype was recovered from a male donor in good health and CMV-seronegative.

The CDR3: CASSPDRTNYGYTF. CDR3 DNA sequence: TGTGCCAGCAGCCCGGACAGAACTAACTATGGCTACACCTTC. The V call is TRBV7-9, the J call TRBJ1-2; D is perhaps TRBD1 (6 bases). Germline CDR1 SEHNR, CDR2 FQNEAQ (reference sequence). There are 14 residues in the CDR3. Trimming shortened V by 5 bases and J by 0 bases, and 10 bases separated the two germline ends.